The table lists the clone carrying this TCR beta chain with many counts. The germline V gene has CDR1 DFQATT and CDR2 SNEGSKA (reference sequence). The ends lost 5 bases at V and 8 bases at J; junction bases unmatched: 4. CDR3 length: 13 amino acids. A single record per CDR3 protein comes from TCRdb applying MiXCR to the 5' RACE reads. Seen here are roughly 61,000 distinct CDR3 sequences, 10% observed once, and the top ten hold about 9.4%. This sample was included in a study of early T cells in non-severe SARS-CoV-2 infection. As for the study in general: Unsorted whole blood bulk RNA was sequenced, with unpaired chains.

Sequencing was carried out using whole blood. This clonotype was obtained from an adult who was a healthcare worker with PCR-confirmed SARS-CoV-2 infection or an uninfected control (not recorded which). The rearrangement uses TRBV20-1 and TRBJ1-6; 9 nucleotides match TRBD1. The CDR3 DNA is TGCAGTGCTCGACAGGGGGTGGATTCACCCCTCCACTTT. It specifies CSARQGVDSPLHF.